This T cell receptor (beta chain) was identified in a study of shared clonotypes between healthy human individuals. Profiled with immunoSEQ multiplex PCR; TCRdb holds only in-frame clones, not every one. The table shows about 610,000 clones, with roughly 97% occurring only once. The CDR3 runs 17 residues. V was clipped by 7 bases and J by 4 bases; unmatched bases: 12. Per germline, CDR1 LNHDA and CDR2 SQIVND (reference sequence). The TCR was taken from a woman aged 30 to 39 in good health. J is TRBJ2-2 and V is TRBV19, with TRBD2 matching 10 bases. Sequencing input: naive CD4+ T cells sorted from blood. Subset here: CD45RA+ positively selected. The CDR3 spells CASNRNSGRTGTGELFF. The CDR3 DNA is TGTGCCAGTAACAGAAATAGCGGGAGGACGGGCACCGGGGAGCTGTTTTTT.